This TCR beta chain emerged from a study of blood T cell repertoires in COVID-19. Study-level background: Sites across the United States, Italy and Spain contributed samples from acute and convalescent COVID-19.

Patients of the Seattle cohort, enrolled during active infection, were followed longitudinally. This clone came up once. The CDR3 loop spans 16 amino acids. The germline gives CDR1 SGHRS, CDR2 YFSETQ. V was pared by 1 base and J by 1 base, with 13 bases between. Per the original data handling: Researchers report that nucleated cell counts were estimated from reference gene primer amplification. Profiled with immunoSEQ multiplex PCR; TCRdb holds only in-frame clones, not every one. The V and J calls and clone size are taken from that table; D and trimming were inferred from the DNA. The table has 220,000 or so clones, roughly 86% seen once.

This receptor was identified in a woman in her forties or fifties with COVID-19, enrolled during active disease. The chain recombines TRBV5-1 with TRBJ2-3; no reliable D call. Sample: peripheral blood. CDR3 nucleotides: TGCGCCAGCAGCTTGTGGGCCCGCCAGGGCACAGATACGCAGTATTTT. Protein: CASSLWARQGTDTQYF.